The 20 T cell receptor beta chains below were found in one sample sequenced in a study of early T cells in non-severe SARS-CoV-2 infection (dated by TCRdb to about 2021). The method was 5' RACE. This sample was sequenced with a NextSeq 500. TCRdb handled the public reads itself, with Q25 trimming in fastp and clone calling in MiXCR, and kept productive beta chains. Entries are consolidated by CDR3 protein sequence, retaining the most common genes and DNA. The sample has approximately 27,000 distinct CDR3 sequences on record, over 8.5% of them singletons. In total, the top ten clones hold roughly an eighth of the sample. The sample comprised whole blood. These receptors were obtained from an adult who was a healthcare worker with PCR-confirmed SARS-CoV-2 infection or an uninfected control (not recorded which).

This clonotype was counted many times. The chain links TRBV29-1 to TRBJ2-5, with TRBD2 matching 9 bases. The CDR3 consists of 15 residues. CDR1 and CDR2 from the germline V gene are SQVTM and ANQGSEA. The V gene end was trimmed by 1 base and the J gene end by 2 bases; junction bases not matched to a gene: 5. The CDR3 nucleotides are TGCAGCGTTGAAGGATTAGCGGGGGTACAAGAGACCCAGTACTTC. Its translation: CSVEGLAGVQETQYF.

V gene TRBV6-2 or TRBV6-3 combines with J gene TRBJ1-3; D perhaps matches TRBD1 (5 bases). CDR1 and CDR2 from the germline V gene are MNHEY and SVGEGT. The V end was cut by 6 bases, the J end by 4 bases, with 13 bases between. This CDR3 region has 14 residues. The CDR3 coding sequence is TGTGCCAGCAGCCGCCGGGACTCAGGAAACACCATATATTTT. Amino acids: CASSRRDSGNTIYF.

This clonotype was picked up many times. In nucleotides, the CDR3 is TGTGCCAGCAGTTTATGGGGTAATCAGCCCCAGCATTTT. Protein: CASSLWGNQPQHF. The V and J genes are TRBV12-3 or TRBV12-4 and TRBJ1-5, with no clear D. Trimming took 2 bases from V and 4 from J, leaving 6 bases between them. The CDR3 sequence is 13 residues long.

This clonotype was observed a few times. The genes are TRBV29-1 and TRBJ2-5; D tentatively reads TRBD1 or TRBD2 (6 bases each). V was clipped by 6 bases and J by 0 bases, with 11 bases between them. This CDR3 region has 13 residues. Germline V gene lookup returns CDR1 SQVTM and CDR2 ANQGSEA. DNA of the CDR3: TGCAGCGTCCCCGGGGGCAACCAAGAGACCCAGTACTTC. Encoded protein: CSVPGGNQETQYF.

V is TRBV6-5 and J is TRBJ2-2; D gene uncertain. There are 12 residues in the CDR3. CDR1 is MNHEY and CDR2 is SVGAGI in the germline V gene. Trimming took off 5 bases at V and 5 bases at J, with 6 bases between the two ends. DNA for the CDR3: TGTGCCAGCAGTACGCTAACCGGGGAGCTGTTTTTT. This codes for CASSTLTGELFF.

This clonotype was found a few times. V and J are TRBV7-9 and TRBJ2-7; D is ambiguous. Germline CDR1 is SEHNR and CDR2 is FQNEAQ (reference sequence). There are 14 residues in the CDR3. V lost 1 base, J lost 3 bases, and 10 bases lay in between. This chain's CDR3 is CASSLDSWIYEQYF. The CDR3 coding sequence is TGTGCCAGCAGCTTAGACAGCTGGATCTACGAGCAGTACTTC.

This clonotype has just a few counts. This chain links TRBV7-4 with TRBJ1-1, with D unclear. Trimming cost V 5 bases and J 3 bases, with 13 bases left between them. The CDR3 consists of 14 residues. Germline V gene lookup returns CDR1 SGHVT and CDR2 SQSDAQ. The CDR3 nucleotides are TGTGCCAGCAGCCCCCCCGGGGAGGACACTGAAGCTTTCTTT. As protein: CASSPPGEDTEAFF.

This clonotype turned up a few times. The V and J genes are TRBV18 and TRBJ1-2; D uncertain. Trimming took 3 bases from V and 1 from J, leaving 15 bases between them. CDR1 and CDR2 (germline): KGHSH, LQKENI. The CDR3 extends over 16 amino acids. The chain's CDR3 is CASSPPRESLNYGYTF. CDR3 DNA sequence: TGTGCCAGCTCACCCCCCCGGGAGAGCCTTAACTATGGCTACACCTTC. The whole variable domain, filled in from reference TRBV18 and TRBJ1-2, reads NAGVMQNPRHLVRRRGQEARLRCSPMKGHSHVYWYRQLPEEGLKFMVYLQKENIIDESGMPKERFSAEFPKEGPSILRIQQVVRGDSAAYFCASSPPRESLNYGYTFGSGTRLTVV.

The rearrangement uses TRBV11-3 and TRBJ2-3; D call uncertain. The V gene lost 7 bases and the J gene lost 7 bases, with 3 bases spanning the gap. The CDR3 is 9 amino acids. Germline CDR1 and CDR2: SGHNT and YENEEA. Here the CDR3 reads CASTHTQYF. The CDR3 DNA follows: TGTGCCAGCACCCATACGCAGTATTTT.

The chain combines TRBV6-5 with TRBJ2-1; 7 positions match TRBD2. Germline V CDR1 and CDR2: MNHEY, SVGAGI. The CDR3 loop spans 17 amino acids. V shed 0 bases and J 2 bases; nucleotides not matched to a gene: 7. The CDR3 here is CASSYSIPRGTYNEQFF. The CDR3, as DNA: TGTGCCAGCAGTTACTCGATCCCGCGGGGGACCTACAATGAGCAGTTCTTC.

This clonotype has at least ten counts. This chain joins TRBV7-6 and TRBJ2-1, with 12 bases aligning to TRBD2. Germline assignment: CDR1 SGHVS and CDR2 FNYEAQ. Unmatched junction bases numbered 4, after V lost 10 bases and J lost 6 bases. The CDR3 length is 13 residues. This CDR3 reads CAIGTSGFNEQFF. The CDR3 nucleotides are TGTGCCATAGGGACTAGCGGGTTCAATGAGCAGTTCTTC.

This clonotype was counted many times. The rearrangement joins TRBV24-1 to TRBJ2-1, with D possibly TRBD1 on 5 matching bases. Germline assignment: CDR1 KGHDR and CDR2 SFDVKD. The CDR3 length is 15 residues. Trimming took off 9 bases at V and 0 bases at J, with 14 bases between the two ends. DNA of the CDR3: TGTGCCACCGCTTTTGGGGCCAGCTCCTACAATGAGCAGTTCTTC. Translating it yields CATAFGASSYNEQFF.

The V gene is TRBV18, the J gene TRBJ1-2; TRBD1 aligns across 7 bases. Germline trimming cut 2 bases from V and 4 bases from J; bases unmatched to any gene: 1. The CDR3 is made up of 13 amino acids. CDR1 is KGHSH and CDR2 is LQKENI in the germline V gene. The CDR3 reads CASSPDRAYGYTF. CDR3 nucleotides: TGTGCCAGCTCACCAGACAGGGCCTATGGCTACACCTTC.

The gene calls are TRBV29-1 and TRBJ2-7; no firm D call. Trimming took off 0 bases at V and 2 bases at J, with 14 bases between the two ends. CDR1 is SQVTM, CDR2 ANQGSEA, per germline. The CDR3 sequence is 15 residues long. CDR3 DNA sequence: TGCAGCGTTGAAGATAGGCTAACTACTACCTACGAGCAGTACTTC. Translated, it gives CSVEDRLTTTYEQYF.

This clonotype was seen at least ten times. This sequence joins TRBV11-2 and TRBJ1-1, with a tentative D call TRBD1 (6 bases). V was pared by 3 bases and J by 4 bases, with 9 bases between. Germline CDR1 is SGHAT and CDR2 is FQNNGV. The CDR3 runs to 13 residues. CDR3 coding DNA: TGTGCCAGCAGCTTCCTAGGGGGCACTGAAGCTTTCTTT. Protein: CASSFLGGTEAFF.

Many counts were recorded for this clonotype. The chain recombines TRBV20-1 with TRBJ2-3; D possibly corresponds to TRBD2 (5 bases). From germline, CDR1 is DFQATT and CDR2 SNEGSKA (reference sequence). This CDR3 contains 15 residues. V lost 5 bases and J 2 bases, leaving 17 bases between the germline ends. The CDR3 DNA reads TGCAGTGCTTCACCCGGGGAGACTACCACAGATACGCAGTATTTT. As protein: CSASPGETTTDTQYF.

This clonotype was seen a few times. V gene TRBV2 combines with J gene TRBJ2-3; 7 bases are shared with TRBD1. CDR1 and CDR2 (germline): SNHLY, FYNNEI. CDR3 size: 12 residues. Trimming took 5 bases from V and 6 from J; bases not matched to a gene: 2. CDR3 region: CASSKQGDTQYF. The CDR3 DNA reads TGTGCCAGCAGTAAACAGGGGGATACGCAGTATTTT.

This clonotype was detected a few times. The rearrangement links TRBV18 to TRBJ1-3, with D perhaps matching TRBD1 (5 bases). In germline, CDR1 is KGHSH, CDR2 LQKENI. The V and J ends lost 3 bases and 2 bases respectively, with 14 bases between them. The CDR3 is 16 residues long. CDR3 nucleotides: TGTGCCAGCTCACCGACCCAAGACAGTGCTGGAAACACCATATATTTT. Protein product: CASSPTQDSAGNTIYF. Using reference TRBV18 and TRBJ1-3 for the parts outside the CDR3, the full variable domain is NAGVMQNPRHLVRRRGQEARLRCSPMKGHSHVYWYRQLPEEGLKFMVYLQKENIIDESGMPKERFSAEFPKEGPSILRIQQVVRGDSAAYFCASSPTQDSAGNTIYFGEGSWLTVV.

This clonotype was recorded many times. This chain joins TRBV12-3 or TRBV12-4 and TRBJ1-6; 7 bases match TRBD1. With 10 bases clipped from V and 4 bases from J, the junction kept 7 bases outside the gene matches. This CDR3 comprises 14 residues. The CDR3, as DNA: TGTGCCATCGCCAAGACAGGGTATAATTCACCCCTCCACTTT. Translated, it gives CAIAKTGYNSPLHF.

This clonotype was seen many times. The CDR3 spells CAWNRGPEAFF. The CDR3 DNA sequence: TGTGCCTGGAACAGGGGGCCTGAAGCTTTCTTT. The J gene is TRBJ1-1, the V gene TRBV30, with 9 bases aligning to TRBD1. Germline values: CDR1 GTSNPN, CDR2 SVGIG (reference sequence). V shed 4 bases, J shed 6 bases, and the junction held 0 bases outside the gene matches. The CDR3 runs 11 residues.